This paragraph covers one T cell receptor (beta chain) sequence. Its antigen remains unknown. Researchers prepared the TRB cDNA libraries using 5' RACE with UMI labels. TCRdb reprocessed the 5' RACE reads and stores each CDR3 protein as one record, lacking DNA. The sample table includes 100,000 to 150,000 distinct CDR3 sequences. This sample is part of a study of CXCR3-negative and CXCR3-positive naive CD8 T cells. The CDR3 covers 14 residues. CDR1 is SGHDT and CDR2 is YYEEEE in the germline V gene. Study outcomes and limitations: A higher hydrophobicity marked the TRB CDR3s of CXCR3-positive naive cells versus CXCR3-negative naive cells.

Sequencing input: naive CXCR3+ CD8+ T cells from blood. Described subset: CD45RO-CCR7+CD27+CD95- naive CD8+ T cells expressing CXCR3 (TNR3+). The V gene is TRBV5-6, the J gene TRBJ1-1; no DNA is available, so the TRBD1 call from TCRdb remains unchecked. The sequence was collected from a human donor in good health. Some clones in this sample may be carry-over from other donors' samples. The CDR3 loop reads CASSLTLRATEAFF. Variable domain in full (rest from reference TRBV5-6 and TRBJ1-1): DAGVTQSPTHLIKTRGQQVTLRCSPKSGHDTVSWYQQALGQGPQFIFQYYEEEERQRGNFPDRFSGHQFPNYSSELNVNALLLGDSALYLCASSLTLRATEAFFGQGTRLTVV.